This TCR beta chain originates from a study of OX40 agonist ivuxolimab in advanced cancers. Study as a whole: Of the participants, 40% to 50% had some prior anti-PD-1, anti-PD-L1 or anti-CTLA-4 therapy, which was allowed. Partial responses were achieved by three patients, of whom one had hepatocellular carcinoma and two had cutaneous melanoma.

Regarding this clone: Its target is unknown.

Only in-frame clones appear in the TCRdb table, and some are missing; sequencing was by immunoSEQ multiplex PCR. The table shows just under 65,000 clones, with around 86% occurring only once. A history of autoimmune disease or systemic immunosuppression excluded patients. Findings and limits, study-wide: Circulating CD4+ and CD8+ T cells showed clonal expansion by week 6 at 0.1 to 3.0 mg/kg.

This sequence was found in an adult with an advanced solid tumor such as melanoma, head and neck, liver or kidney cancer. Sequenced material: CD4+ or CD8+ T cells sorted from blood, taken in a trial of the OX40 agonist ivuxolimab.

The CDR3 loop is CASSEVQSNYGYTF. The CDR3 DNA is TGTGCCAGCAGTGAGGTACAGTCTAACTATGGCTACACCTTC. The rearrangement uses TRBV2 and TRBJ1-2; D ambiguous. The CDR3 sequence is 14 residues long. Germline-derived CDR1 and CDR2 are SNHLY and FYNNEI. Trimming left V 3 bases short and J 0 bases short, with 8 bases between.